These T cell receptor beta chains were read from a single sample in a study of beta chain features in type 1 diabetes. The method was immunoSEQ multiplex PCR; TCRdb's version includes in-frame clones alone and lacks a portion of them. Among 250,000 to 300,000 clones listed, about 7.8% were seen once. Material for sequencing was central memory CD4+ T cells from blood. The source of these receptors is a woman aged 18-30 years in good health. CDR3s include the opening cysteine and the closing phenylalanine or tryptophan. The D gene is left open where the match is weak. Clone size, where shown, is once, few, many, or a class for clones that have expanded.

>few|TRBD2|TRBJ2-5|TRBV5-4
CASSESGGAGETQYF
TGTGCCAGCAGCGAGAGCGGGGGGGCCGGAGAGACCCAGTACTTC
>.|TRBD2|TRBJ2-2|TRBV6-6
CASSHPGRAGELFF
TGTGCCAGCAGTCACCCGGGGAGGGCCGGGGAGCTGTTTTTT
>.|TRBD2|TRBJ2-1|TRBV29-1
CSVWREGLYNEQFF
TGCAGCGTTTGGCGGGAGGGCCTTTACAATGAGCAGTTCTTC
>.|TRBD2|TRBJ2-3|TRBV6-5
CASTSPSGGTDTQYF
TGTGCCAGCACCTCCCCTAGCGGGGGCACAGATACGCAGTATTTT
>.|.|TRBJ2-3|TRBV5-8
CASSFWPSTDTQYF
TGTGCCAGCAGCTTTTGGCCTAGCACAGATACGCAGTATTTT
>few|TRBD2|TRBJ2-4|TRBV5-6
CASIIAGAKNIQYF
TGTGCCAGCATCATAGCGGGAGCCAAAAACATTCAGTACTTC
>.|.|TRBJ1-5|TRBV2
CASSEGQSRNQPQHF
TGTGCCAGCAGTGAGGGCCAGTCTAGGAATCAGCCCCAGCATTTT
>few|.|TRBJ1-2|TRBV5-4
CASSLDLGNSYYGYTF
TGTGCCAGCAGCTTGGATTTAGGGAACTCCTACTATGGCTACACCTTC
>many|.|TRBJ2-6|TRBV7-9
CASSPSRANGANVLTF
TGTGCCAGCAGCCCCAGTCGCGCAAATGGGGCCAACGTCCTGACTTTC
>many|TRBD2|TRBJ2-7|TRBV7-2
CASSLFGTSGRAYEQYF
TGTGCCAGCAGCTTATTCGGGACTAGCGGGAGGGCCTACGAGCAGTACTTC
>few|.|TRBJ2-7|TRBV7-8
CASSHQEGEQYF
TGTGCCAGCAGTCATCAGGAGGGCGAGCAGTACTTC
>many|.|TRBJ2-7|TRBV27
CASSPTSYAYEQYF
TGTGCCAGCAGCCCCACTAGCTACGCCTACGAGCAGTACTTC
>few|.|TRBJ2-7|TRBV7-2
CASSLAGLIYEQYF
TGTGCCAGCAGCTTAGCGGGCCTGATTTACGAGCAGTACTTC
>many|.|TRBJ2-7|TRBV29-1
CSVRPAGNEQYF
TGCAGCGTGAGGCCCGCGGGGAACGAGCAGTACTTC
>few|.|TRBJ1-1|TRBV11-1
CASSLGRKAFF
TGTGCCAGCAGCTTGGGACGTAAAGCTTTCTTT
>many|.|TRBJ2-4|TRBV7-9
CASSLAGLIQYF
TGTGCCAGCAGCTTAGCCGGGCTCATTCAGTACTTC
>few|.|TRBJ2-2|TRBV7-9
CASSPEGGRRSTGELFF
TGTGCCAGCAGCCCCGAGGGGGGCAGACGTTCCACCGGGGAGCTGTTTTTT
>.|.|TRBJ2-6|TRBV7-2
CASSRQGSGANVLTF
TGTGCCAGCAGCCGGCAGGGATCTGGGGCCAACGTCCTGACTTTC
>few|.|TRBJ2-1|TRBV30
CAWSLGAEQFF
TGTGCCTGGAGTCTGGGCGCTGAGCAGTTCTTC
>.|.|TRBJ2-4|TRBV9
CASSVGAKNIQYF
TGTGCCAGCAGCGTTGGGGCCAAAAACATTCAGTACTTC
>few|.|TRBJ1-2|TRBV4-3
CASRRPEQGNYGYTF
TGCGCCAGCAGAAGACCCGAACAGGGTAACTATGGCTACACCTTC
>many|.|TRBJ1-2|TRBV27
CASSFQGYYGYTF
TGTGCCAGCAGTTTTCAGGGATACTATGGCTACACCTTC
>few|.|TRBJ2-5|TRBV6-5
CASSYLGTQETQYF
TGTGCCAGCAGTTACCTGGGAACCCAAGAGACCCAGTACTTC
>.|TRBD1|TRBJ2-7|TRBV9
CASSVGQGRAYEQYF
TGTGCCAGCAGCGTAGGACAGGGTAGGGCCTACGAGCAGTACTTC
>few|.|TRBJ1-6|TRBV5-4
CALGDAFSPLHF
TGTGCCCTCGGGGACGCCTTTTCACCCCTCCACTTT
>few|.|TRBJ2-5|TRBV19
CASSIMSGQETQYF
TGTGCCAGTAGTATAATGAGCGGGCAAGAGACCCAGTACTTC
>many|TRBD1|TRBJ2-1|TRBV25-1
CASNRGLNNEQFF
TGTGCCAGTAACAGGGGGCTAAACAATGAGCAGTTCTTC
>.|TRBD2|TRBJ2-3|TRBV19
CASSLTRKAGGPRDATDTQYF
TGTGCCAGTAGTCTTACGAGAAAAGCGGGAGGGCCCCGAGATGCCACAGATACGCAGTATTTT
>few|.|TRBJ1-1|TRBV11-2
CASSVILGADTEAFF
TGTGCCAGCAGCGTAATCCTGGGGGCTGACACTGAAGCTTTCTTT
>many|.|TRBJ1-6|TRBV28
CASSPSGPYGGGVHF
TGTGCCAGCAGCCCCTCTGGACCGTACGGCGGGGGAGTCCACTTT
>.|TRBD2|TRBJ2-1|TRBV5-5
CASSPGLAGEKEGSNEQFF
TGTGCCAGCAGCCCCGGACTAGCGGGAGAAAAGGAGGGGTCAAATGAGCAGTTCTTC
>few|TRBD2|TRBJ2-2|TRBV9
CASSVFTSGGSGELFF
TGTGCCAGCAGCGTATTTACTAGCGGGGGGTCCGGGGAGCTGTTTTTT
>.|.|TRBJ1-1|TRBV19
CASMVQGSYTEAFF
TGTGCCAGTATGGTACAAGGCAGCTACACTGAAGCTTTCTTT
>few|TRBD2|TRBJ2-3|TRBV4-1
CASSPLAGGITDTQYF
TGTGCCAGCAGCCCGCTAGCGGGGGGGATCACAGATACGCAGTATTTT
>.|TRBD2|TRBJ2-5|TRBV6-6
CASTPAGVETQYF
TGTGCCAGCACCCCAGCGGGGGTAGAGACCCAGTACTTC
>few|.|TRBJ1-2|TRBV27
CASSRDPAPNYGYTF
TGTGCCAGCAGCCGGGACCCTGCCCCAAACTATGGCTACACCTTC
>few|.|TRBJ2-3|TRBV11-2
CASSSSGRRTDTQYF
TGTGCCAGCAGCTCCTCCGGGAGACGGACAGATACGCAGTATTTT
>few|.|TRBJ1-2|TRBV27
CASSPHAGRANYGYTF
TGTGCCAGCAGCCCCCATGCAGGGCGGGCTAACTATGGCTACACCTTC
>.|TRBD1|TRBJ2-7|TRBV5-1
CASSFFDRGIDEQYF
TGCGCCAGCAGCTTCTTCGACAGGGGGATCGACGAGCAGTACTTC
>few|TRBD2|TRBJ2-7|TRBV7-3
CASSSPLAGAFRASYEQYF
TGTGCCAGCAGCTCCCCTCTAGCGGGAGCTTTTCGGGCATCCTACGAGCAGTACTTC